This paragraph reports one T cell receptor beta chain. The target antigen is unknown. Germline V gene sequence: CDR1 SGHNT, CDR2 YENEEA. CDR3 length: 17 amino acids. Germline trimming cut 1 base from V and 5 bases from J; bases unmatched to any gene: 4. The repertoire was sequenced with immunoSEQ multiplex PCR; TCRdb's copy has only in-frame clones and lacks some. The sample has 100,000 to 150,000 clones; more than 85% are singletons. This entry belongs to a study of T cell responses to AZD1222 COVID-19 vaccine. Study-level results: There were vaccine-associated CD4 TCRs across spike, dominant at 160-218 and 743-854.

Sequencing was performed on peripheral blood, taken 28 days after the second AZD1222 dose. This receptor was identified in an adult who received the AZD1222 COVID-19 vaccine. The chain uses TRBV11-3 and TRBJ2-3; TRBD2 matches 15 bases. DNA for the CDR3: TGTGCCAGCAGCTTAGTTTGGGGACTAGCGGGAGGAGATACGCAGTATTTT. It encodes CASSLVWGLAGGDTQYF.